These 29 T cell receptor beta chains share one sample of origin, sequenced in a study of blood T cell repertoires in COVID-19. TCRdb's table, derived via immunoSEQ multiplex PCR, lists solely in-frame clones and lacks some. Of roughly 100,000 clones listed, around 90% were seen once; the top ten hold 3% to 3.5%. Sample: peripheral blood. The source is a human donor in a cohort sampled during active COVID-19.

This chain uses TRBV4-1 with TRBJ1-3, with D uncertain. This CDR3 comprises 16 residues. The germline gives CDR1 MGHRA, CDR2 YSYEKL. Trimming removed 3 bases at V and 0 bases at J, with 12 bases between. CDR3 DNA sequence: TGCGCCAGCAGCCATCCGCCGCGGTTCTCTGGAAACACCATATATTTT. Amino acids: CASSHPPRFSGNTIYF.

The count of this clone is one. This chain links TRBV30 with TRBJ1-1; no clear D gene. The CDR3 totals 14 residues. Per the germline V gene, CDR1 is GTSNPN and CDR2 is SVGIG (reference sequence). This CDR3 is CANALTRVNTEAFF. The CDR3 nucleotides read TGTGCTAATGCTTTGACGAGGGTGAACACTGAAGCTTTCTTT.

CDR3 sequence: CASSEAVSSYNSPLHF. In nucleotides, the CDR3 is TGTGCCAGCAGCGAGGCGGTGAGCTCCTATAATTCACCCCTCCACTTT. This chain links TRBV11-1 with TRBJ1-6; D is undetermined. V was clipped by 5 bases and J by 0 bases, with 11 bases between them. This CDR3 region has 16 residues. Germline V gene data show CDR1 as SGHAT and CDR2 as FQDESV (reference sequence).

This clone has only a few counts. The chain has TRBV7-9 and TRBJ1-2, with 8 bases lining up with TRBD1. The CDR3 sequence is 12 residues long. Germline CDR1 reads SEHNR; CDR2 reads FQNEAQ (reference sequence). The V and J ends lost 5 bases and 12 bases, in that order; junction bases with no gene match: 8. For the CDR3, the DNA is TGTGCCAGCAGCCGGTCGACAGGGGTTCACACCTTC. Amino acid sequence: CASSRSTGVHTF.

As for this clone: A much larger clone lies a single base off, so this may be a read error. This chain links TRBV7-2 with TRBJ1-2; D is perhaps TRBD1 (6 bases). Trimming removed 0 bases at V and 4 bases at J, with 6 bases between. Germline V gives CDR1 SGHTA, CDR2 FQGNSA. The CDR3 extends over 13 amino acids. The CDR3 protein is CASSLATGYGYTF. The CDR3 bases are TGTGCCAGCAGCTTAGCGACAGGCTATGGCTACACCTTC.

The CDR3 DNA sequence: TGCGCCAGCAGCCCGGGGACAGGGCTACAGGGTGGCTACACCTTC. Its translation is CASSPGTGLQGGYTF. This chain uses TRBV5-1 with TRBJ1-2, with TRBD1 matching 9 bases. Germline CDR1 SGHRS, CDR2 YFSETQ. The CDR3 is 15 amino acids. V shed 4 bases, J shed 7 bases, and the junction held 11 bases outside the gene matches.

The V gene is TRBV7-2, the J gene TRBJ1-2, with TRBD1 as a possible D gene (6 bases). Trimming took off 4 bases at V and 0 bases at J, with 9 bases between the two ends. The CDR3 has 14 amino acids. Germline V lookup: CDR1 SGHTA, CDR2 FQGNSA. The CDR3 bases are TGTGCCAGCAGCTGGGACATGACTAACTATGGCTACACCTTC. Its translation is CASSWDMTNYGYTF.

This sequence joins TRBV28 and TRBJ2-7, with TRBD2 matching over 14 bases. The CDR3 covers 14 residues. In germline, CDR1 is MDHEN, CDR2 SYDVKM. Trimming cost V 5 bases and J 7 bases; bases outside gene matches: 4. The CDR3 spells CASSRLAGGREQYF. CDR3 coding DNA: TGTGCCAGCAGTCGACTAGCGGGAGGGCGGGAGCAGTACTTC.

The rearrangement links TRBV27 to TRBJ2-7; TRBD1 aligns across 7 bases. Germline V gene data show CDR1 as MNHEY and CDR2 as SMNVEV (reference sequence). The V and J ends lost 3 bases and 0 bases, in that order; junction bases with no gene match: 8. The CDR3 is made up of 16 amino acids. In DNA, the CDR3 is TGTGCCAGCAGTTTTAGGCCGGGACAGACCTCCTACGAGCAGTACTTC. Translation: CASSFRPGQTSYEQYF.

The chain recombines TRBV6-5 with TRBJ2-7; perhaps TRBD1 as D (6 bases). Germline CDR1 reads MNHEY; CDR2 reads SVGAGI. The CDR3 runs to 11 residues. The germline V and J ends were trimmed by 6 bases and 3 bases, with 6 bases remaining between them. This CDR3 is CASSRGYEQYF. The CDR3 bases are TGTGCCAGCAGCAGGGGCTACGAGCAGTACTTC.

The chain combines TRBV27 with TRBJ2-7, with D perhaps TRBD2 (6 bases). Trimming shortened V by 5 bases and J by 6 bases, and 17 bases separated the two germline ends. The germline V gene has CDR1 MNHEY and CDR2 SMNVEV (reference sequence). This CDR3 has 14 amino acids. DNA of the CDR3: TGTGCCAGCAGTGCCGACGGGGGAATCGCCGAGCAGTACTTC. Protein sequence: CASSADGGIAEQYF.

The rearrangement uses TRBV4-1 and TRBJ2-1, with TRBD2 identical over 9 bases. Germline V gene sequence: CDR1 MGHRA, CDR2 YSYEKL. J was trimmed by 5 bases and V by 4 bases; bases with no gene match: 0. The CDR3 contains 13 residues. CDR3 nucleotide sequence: TGCGCCAGCAGCCGCGGGGGGGACAATGAGCAGTTCTTC. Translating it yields CASSRGGDNEQFF.

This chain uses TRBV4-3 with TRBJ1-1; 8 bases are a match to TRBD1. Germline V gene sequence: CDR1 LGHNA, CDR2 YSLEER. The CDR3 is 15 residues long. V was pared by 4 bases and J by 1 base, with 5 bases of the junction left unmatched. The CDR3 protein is CASSPDRARNTEAFF. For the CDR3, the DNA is TGCGCCAGCAGCCCGGACAGGGCAAGGAACACTGAAGCTTTCTTT.

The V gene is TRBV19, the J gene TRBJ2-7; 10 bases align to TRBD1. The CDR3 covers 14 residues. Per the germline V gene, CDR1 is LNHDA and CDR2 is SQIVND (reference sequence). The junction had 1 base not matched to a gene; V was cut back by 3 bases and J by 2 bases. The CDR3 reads CASSIGQGAYEQYF. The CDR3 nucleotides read TGTGCCAGTAGTATCGGACAGGGGGCCTACGAGCAGTACTTC.

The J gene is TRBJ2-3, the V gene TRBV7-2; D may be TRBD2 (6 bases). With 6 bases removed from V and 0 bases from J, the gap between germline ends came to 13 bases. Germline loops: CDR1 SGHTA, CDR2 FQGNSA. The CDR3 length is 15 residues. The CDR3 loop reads CASSRGRFSTDTQYF. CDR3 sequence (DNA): TGTGCCAGCAGTCGGGGGAGGTTTAGCACAGATACGCAGTATTTT. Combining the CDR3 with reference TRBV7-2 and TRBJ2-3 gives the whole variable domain GAGVSQSPSNKVTEKGKDVELRCDPISGHTALYWYRQSLGQGLEFLIYFQGNSAPDKSGLPSDRFSAERTGGSVSTLTIQRTQQEDSAVYLCASSRGRFSTDTQYFGPGTRLTVL.

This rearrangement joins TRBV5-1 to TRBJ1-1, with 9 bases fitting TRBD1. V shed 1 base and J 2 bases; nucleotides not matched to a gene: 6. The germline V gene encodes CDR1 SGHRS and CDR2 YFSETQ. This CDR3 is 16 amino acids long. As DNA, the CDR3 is TGCGCCAGCAGCTTGTCCGGGACAGGGTTCAACACTGAAGCTTTCTTT. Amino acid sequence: CASSLSGTGFNTEAFF.

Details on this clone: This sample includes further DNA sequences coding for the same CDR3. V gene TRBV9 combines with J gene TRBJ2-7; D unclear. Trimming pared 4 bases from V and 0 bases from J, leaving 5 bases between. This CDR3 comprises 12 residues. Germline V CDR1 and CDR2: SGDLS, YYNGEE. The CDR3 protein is CASSPNSYEQYF. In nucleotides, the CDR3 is TGTGCCAGCAGCCCCAACTCCTACGAGCAGTACTTC.

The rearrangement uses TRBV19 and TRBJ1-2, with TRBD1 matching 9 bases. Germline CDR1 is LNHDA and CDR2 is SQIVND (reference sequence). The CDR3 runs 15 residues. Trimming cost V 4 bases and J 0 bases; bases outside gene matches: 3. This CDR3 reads CASSRTGVTNYGYTF. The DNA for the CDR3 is TGTGCCAGTAGTAGGACAGGGGTTACTAACTATGGCTACACCTTC.

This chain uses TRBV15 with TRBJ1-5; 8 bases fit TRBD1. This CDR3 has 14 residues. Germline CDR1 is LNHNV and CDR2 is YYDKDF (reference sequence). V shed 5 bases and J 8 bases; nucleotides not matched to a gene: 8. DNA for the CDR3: TGTGCCACCAGCCTACGGACAGGGAAGGAGCCCCAGCATTTT. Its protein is CATSLRTGKEPQHF.

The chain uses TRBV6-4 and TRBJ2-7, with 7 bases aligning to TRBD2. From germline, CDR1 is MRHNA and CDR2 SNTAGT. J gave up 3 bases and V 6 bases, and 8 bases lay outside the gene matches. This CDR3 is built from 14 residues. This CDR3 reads CASRRGAGDYEQYF. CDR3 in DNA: TGTGCCAGCAGGAGGGGCGCGGGGGACTACGAGCAGTACTTC.

The CDR3: CASSIGAAPYNEQFF. The CDR3, as DNA: TGTGCCAGTAGTATAGGGGCAGCTCCCTACAATGAGCAGTTCTTC. The chain uses TRBV19 and TRBJ2-1; D remains unclear. Germline CDR1 is LNHDA and CDR2 is SQIVND (reference sequence). Trimming took off 1 base at V and 2 bases at J, with 9 bases between the two ends. This CDR3 is 15 amino acids long.

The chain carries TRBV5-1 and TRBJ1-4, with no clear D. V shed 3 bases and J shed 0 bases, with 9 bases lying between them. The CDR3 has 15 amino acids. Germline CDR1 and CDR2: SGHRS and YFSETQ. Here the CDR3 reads CASSSYSATNEKLFF. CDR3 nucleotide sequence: TGCGCCAGCAGCTCGTACTCTGCAACTAATGAAAAACTGTTTTTT.

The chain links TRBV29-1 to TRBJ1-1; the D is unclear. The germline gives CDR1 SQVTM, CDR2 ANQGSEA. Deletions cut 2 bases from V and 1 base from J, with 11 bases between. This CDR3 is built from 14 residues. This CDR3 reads CSVETGAGNTEAFF. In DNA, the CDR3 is TGCAGCGTTGAAACCGGTGCGGGGAACACTGAAGCTTTCTTT.

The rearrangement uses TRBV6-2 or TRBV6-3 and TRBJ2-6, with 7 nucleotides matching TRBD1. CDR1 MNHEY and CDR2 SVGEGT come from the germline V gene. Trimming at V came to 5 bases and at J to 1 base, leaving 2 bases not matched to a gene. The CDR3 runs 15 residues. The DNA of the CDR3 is TGTGCCAGCAGTCCGGACAGGTCTGGGGCCAACGTCCTGACTTTC. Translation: CASSPDRSGANVLTF.

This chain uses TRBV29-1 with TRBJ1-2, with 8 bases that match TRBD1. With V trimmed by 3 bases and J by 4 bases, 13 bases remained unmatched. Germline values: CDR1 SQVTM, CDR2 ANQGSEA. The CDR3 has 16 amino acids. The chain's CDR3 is CSVDAPGTGGVYGYTF. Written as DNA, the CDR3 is TGCAGCGTTGACGCTCCCGGGACAGGAGGGGTCTATGGCTACACCTTC.

CDR3 DNA sequence: TGTGCCTGGAGTGGGGCTAGCGGGGGTGACTTGGAGCAGTACTTC. It yields the protein CAWSGASGGDLEQYF. This chain joins TRBV30 and TRBJ2-7; 10 bases are shared with TRBD2. Unmatched junction bases numbered 10, after V lost 1 base and J lost 7 bases. Germline CDR1 and CDR2: GTSNPN and SVGIG (reference sequence). The CDR3 is 15 residues long.

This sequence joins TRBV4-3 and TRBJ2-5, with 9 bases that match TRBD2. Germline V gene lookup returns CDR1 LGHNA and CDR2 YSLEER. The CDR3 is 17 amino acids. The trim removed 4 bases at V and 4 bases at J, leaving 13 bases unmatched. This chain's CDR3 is CASSRGDLREGPETQYF. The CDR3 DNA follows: TGCGCCAGCAGCCGAGGGGACTTGCGGGAGGGCCCAGAGACCCAGTACTTC.

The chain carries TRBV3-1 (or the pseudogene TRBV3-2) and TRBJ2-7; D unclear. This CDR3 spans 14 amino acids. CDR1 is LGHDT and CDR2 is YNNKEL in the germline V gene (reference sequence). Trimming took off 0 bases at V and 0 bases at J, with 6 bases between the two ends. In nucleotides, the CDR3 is TGTGCCAGCAGCCAAGATCGGTTCTCCTACGAGCAGTACTTC. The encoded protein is CASSQDRFSYEQYF.

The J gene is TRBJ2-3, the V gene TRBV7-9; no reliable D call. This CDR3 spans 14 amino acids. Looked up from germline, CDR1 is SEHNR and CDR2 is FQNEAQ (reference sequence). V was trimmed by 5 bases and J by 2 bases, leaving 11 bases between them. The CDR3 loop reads CASSPPANTDTQYF. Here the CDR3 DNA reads TGTGCCAGCAGCCCGCCAGCGAACACAGATACGCAGTATTTT.